This TCR beta chain was observed in a study of blood T cells in healthy people across ages. Whole-study results and caveats: The percentage of naive T cells correlated strongly with TCR beta diversity.

Note on this clonotype: The antigen is undetermined.

Alongside a J-beta primer mix, a sample-barcoded 5' primer served in a second PCR lasting about 6 to 12 cycles. TCRdb itself ran the 5' RACE reads through MiXCR, one entry per CDR3 protein. The sample yields about 1.5 million distinct CDR3 sequences, 35% to 45% seen once. Each donor supplied 8 to 10 milliliters of peripheral blood. Per the germline V gene, CDR1 is SGHTA and CDR2 is FQGTGA. This CDR3 contains 19 residues. V shed 2 bases and J 2 bases; nucleotides not matched to a gene: 11. Material for sequencing was blood. The origin of this receptor is a woman under 30 in good health. V gene TRBV7-3 combines with J gene TRBJ2-1, with 11 bases aligning to TRBD2. Here the CDR3 reads CASSLLGSGRATPYNEQFF. The CDR3 nucleotides are TGTGCCAGCAGCTTACTGGGTAGCGGGAGGGCCACCCCCTACAATGAGCAGTTCTTC.